These 8 T cell receptor beta chains were sequenced from one sample in a study of early T cells in non-severe SARS-CoV-2 infection. TCRdb re-called the 5' RACE reads through MiXCR, storing one row per CDR3 protein. The sample lists tens of thousands of distinct CDR3 sequences; roughly a tenth were seen once. The sequenced material came from whole blood. These receptors originate from an adult who was a healthcare worker with PCR-confirmed SARS-CoV-2 infection or an uninfected control (not recorded which).

A few counts support this clonotype. The chain combines TRBV9 with TRBJ2-2; D is undetermined. The V end lost 0 bases, the J end lost 7 bases, and 10 bases lay between the germline ends. Germline CDR1 reads SGDLS; CDR2 reads YYNGEE. CDR3 length equals 14 residues. CDR3 loop: CASSVEAGRGELFF. In DNA, the CDR3 is TGTGCCAGCAGCGTAGAGGCAGGCCGCGGGGAGCTGTTTTTT.

V gene TRBV2 combines with J gene TRBJ1-4; D gene ambiguous. Per germline, CDR1 SNHLY and CDR2 FYNNEI. There are 15 residues in the CDR3. The V end was cut by 1 base, the J end by 6 bases, with 12 bases between. The CDR3 DNA follows: TGTGCCAGCAGTGAAGGCGGCGATGGGGATGAAAAACTGTTTTTT. The encoded protein is CASSEGGDGDEKLFF.

This clonotype has a count of ten or more. The gene calls are TRBV5-1 and TRBJ1-1; TRBD1 is a possible D gene (5 bases). Germline V gene lookup returns CDR1 SGHRS and CDR2 YFSETQ. V was pared by 2 bases and J by 4 bases, with 15 bases between. The CDR3 has 15 amino acids. CDR3: CASSFMTASATEAFF. The CDR3 DNA reads TGCGCCAGCAGCTTTATGACAGCCTCGGCCACTGAAGCTTTCTTT.

This clonotype was observed a few times. The rearrangement joins TRBV12-3 or TRBV12-4 to TRBJ2-7; a weak D match, TRBD1 (6 bases). V lost 3 bases and J 3 bases, leaving 9 bases between the germline ends. The CDR3 loop spans 13 amino acids. CDR3 bases: TGTGCCAGCAGTTTGGGACAACTCTACGAGCAGTACTTC. This sequence encodes CASSLGQLYEQYF.

This clonotype was recorded at least ten times. The rearrangement links TRBV12-3 or TRBV12-4 to TRBJ2-5; a weak D match, TRBD1 (5 bases). With 6 bases removed from V and 4 bases from J, the gap between germline ends came to 15 bases. This CDR3 is 14 amino acids long. CDR3 region: CASRLTASGETQYF. CDR3 DNA sequence: TGTGCCAGCAGGCTGACAGCAAGTGGAGAGACCCAGTACTTC.

This clonotype has more than one count but fewer than ten. The V call is TRBV2, the J call TRBJ1-1; no firm D call. The V end lost 4 bases, the J end lost 8 bases, and 8 bases lay between the germline ends. The CDR3 extends over 11 amino acids. In germline, CDR1 is SNHLY, CDR2 FYNNEI. CDR3 sequence: CASSGYGEAFF. In DNA, the CDR3 is TGTGCCAGCAGTGGATACGGCGAAGCTTTCTTT.

In this sample, this clonotype turned up a few times. This chain links TRBV7-8 with TRBJ1-6; tentative D call: TRBD1 (5 bases). The germline gives CDR1 SGHVS, CDR2 FQNEAQ. This CDR3 is 17 amino acids long. Trimming shortened V by 5 bases and J by 10 bases, and 24 bases separated the two germline ends. For the CDR3, the DNA is TGTGCCAGCAGCCGAAACCCCGCGAAAGAGAGGGACTCACCCCTCCACTTT. The encoded protein is CASSRNPAKERDSPLHF.

Only a few counts were recorded for this clonotype. The CDR3 region has the DNA TGCGCCAGCAGCTCTAGCGGGGGATCCTACAATGAGCAGTTCTTC. Its protein is CASSSSGGSYNEQFF. The chain combines TRBV5-1 with TRBJ2-1; 10 bases agree with TRBD2. The CDR3 covers 15 residues. Germline V gene sequence: CDR1 SGHRS, CDR2 YFSETQ. V gave up 3 bases and J gave up 1 base; unmatched junction bases: 1.